This TCR beta chain was recovered during a study of shared clonotypes between healthy human individuals. Deletions cut 5 bases from V and 5 bases from J, with 10 bases between. The germline gives CDR1 SGHDT, CDR2 YYEEEE. This CDR3 region has 12 residues. The authors' processing: Junction-only sequences produced by ImmunoSEQ had no quality scores, so filtering differed. Here immunoSEQ multiplex PCR was the method, and the copy in TCRdb shows in-frame clones only, minus some. V, J and clone size derive from that table, while D and trimming were established from the DNA sequence. This table has approximately 1.9 million clones, around 95% appearing once. Terminally differentiated effector memory CD45RA+ cells were left out of the naive CD8 fraction, which was CD45RO-negative and positively selected for CCR7. Healthy adults negative for HIV, lacking recent acute infections or vaccinations, served as donors.

Findings and caveats of the study: Relative to their counterparts shared across all four donors, non-shared clonotypes exhibited diminished generation probabilities. As a rule, naive subsets had a larger estimated richness than memory subsets.

In regard to this clone: Its matching antigen is unknown.

The V gene is TRBV5-6, the J gene TRBJ2-5, with D possibly TRBD1 on 6 matching bases. What was sequenced was naive CD8+ T cells from PBMCs. This TCR derives from a man between 18 and 29 years old in good health. Some clones in this sample may be carry-over from other donors' samples. The CDR3 DNA reads as TGTGCCAGCAGTAATAGGGGGGAGACCCAGTACTTC. Residues: CASSNRGETQYF. The full variable domain, completed using reference TRBV5-6 and TRBJ2-5, is DAGVTQSPTHLIKTRGQQVTLRCSPKSGHDTVSWYQQALGQGPQFIFQYYEEEERQRGNFPDRFSGHQFPNYSSELNVNALLLGDSALYLCASSNRGETQYFGPGTRLLVL.